This T cell receptor beta chain was documented in a study of early T cells in non-severe SARS-CoV-2 infection. Study-wide results and caveats: Matching results from VDJdb favored anti-spike CD8 responses, leaving private and CD4 specificities undetected.

From the 5' RACE reads, TCRdb called clonotypes with MiXCR, one entry per CDR3 protein. The data contain roughly 40,000 distinct CDR3 sequences, about 4% of them singletons. This clonotype was seen many times. Its antigen remains unidentified. The length of the CDR3 is 14 residues. The V end was cut by 0 bases, the J end by 5 bases, with 9 bases between. Germline assignment: CDR1 SGHDN and CDR2 FVKESK. The rearrangement joins TRBV14 to TRBJ2-3; TRBD2 is a possible D gene (6 bases). The sequence was obtained from an adult who was a healthcare worker with PCR-confirmed SARS-CoV-2 infection or an uninfected control (not recorded which). Sequences were obtained from whole blood. CDR3 sequence (DNA): TGTGCCAGCAGCCAAGATCTGCGGGGAGATACGCAGTATTTT. Its translation is CASSQDLRGDTQYF.